This T cell receptor beta chain was documented in a study of regulatory T cells in long-lasting Graves disease. Study conclusions and caveats: Whereas new patients shared 900 to 1,000 public clonotypes, persistent patients shared more, at 2,500 to 3,500. The study found lower TCR diversity in persistent Graves' patients than in newly diagnosed ones.

For TCR beta, libraries came from iRepertoire HTBI primers and Arm-PCR of CDR3 regions. Via MiXCR, TCRdb re-called the multiplex PCR reads, giving one row per CDR3 protein. The table lists about 620,000 distinct CDR3 sequences, around 15% of them singletons. Specified time point: newly diagnosed GD, antithyroid drugs for less than 3 months. From RNA extracted from PBMCs, the TCR library was made. Graves' disease diagnosis followed American Thyroid Association guidelines. Trimming stripped 8 bases from V and 0 bases from J, with 23 bases between. Germline V gene lookup returns CDR1 LNHDA and CDR2 SQIVND (reference sequence). The CDR3 runs to 19 residues. Points on this clonotype: The antigen is unknown.

The same data also went into a second study, on T cells in Graves' hyperthyroidism and ophthalmopathy. Turning to that study: Peripheral blood also featured most of the thyroid clonotypes expanded above 0.001.

The receptor was derived from a woman aged 25 to 39 with Graves disease. The source material was peripheral blood mononuclear cells (PBMCs), sampled at new diagnosis, from a patient treated with antithyroid drugs. The chain carries TRBV19 and TRBJ2-6; D perhaps matches TRBD1 (7 bases). For the CDR3, the DNA is TGTGCCAGTGGAAACCGCGCGGGACAGCCAAGCTCTGGGGCCAACGTCCTGACTTTC. Amino acids: CASGNRAGQPSSGANVLTF.